Each of the 26 T cell receptor beta chains below was sequenced from the same sample in a study of T cell repertoires in cytomegalovirus infection. TCRdb ran MiXCR on the reads and lists one entry per CDR3 protein. The data hold roughly 320,000 distinct CDR3 sequences, with over 7.5% observed a single time. Specimen: PBMCs. These receptors originate from a human donor in good health (CMV status not recorded). Some clones in this sample may be carry-over from other donors' samples.

This clonotype was seen a handful of times. The chain uses TRBV10-3 and TRBJ1-1; 8 bases align to TRBD1. This CDR3 is 15 amino acids long. Germline V lookup: CDR1 ENHRY, CDR2 SYGVKD. Germline trimming cut 5 bases from V and 0 bases from J; bases unmatched to any gene: 5. The CDR3 DNA is TGTGCCATCAGTAGGGGACAGGCCCTGAACACTGAAGCTTTCTTT. Translation: CAISRGQALNTEAFF.

The chain couples TRBV5-1 to TRBJ2-7; 9 bases align to TRBD1. J was trimmed by 6 bases and V by 4 bases; bases with no gene match: 8. In germline, CDR1 is SGHRS, CDR2 YFSETQ. There are 14 residues in the CDR3. The chain's CDR3 is CASSRDRVMGEQYF. The CDR3 region has the DNA TGCGCCAGCAGCCGGGACAGGGTAATGGGCGAGCAGTACTTC.

This clonotype has just a few counts. The rearrangement uses TRBV19 and TRBJ2-5; TRBD1 matches at 8 bases. Germline loops: CDR1 LNHDA, CDR2 SQIVND (reference sequence). CDR3 length equals 16 residues. V trimming: 2 bases; J trimming: 1 base; junction bases outside the gene matches: 6. CDR3 nucleotide sequence: TGTGCCAGTAGTATACCGGGGACAGGAGTCCAAGAGACCCAGTACTTC. As protein: CASSIPGTGVQETQYF.

The V gene is TRBV5-6, the J gene TRBJ2-5; D remains unclear. The length of the CDR3 is 14 residues. Germline V lookup: CDR1 SGHDT, CDR2 YYEEEE. Trimming took 4 bases from V and 5 from J, leaving 15 bases between them. This CDR3 is CASSPPAIGETQYF. CDR3 sequence (DNA): TGTGCCAGCAGCCCCCCGGCGATAGGGGAGACCCAGTACTTC.

This clonotype was detected only a few times. The chain is built from TRBV28 and TRBJ2-5; tentatively, D is TRBD2 (6 bases). The CDR3 has 14 residues. Germline values: CDR1 MDHEN, CDR2 SYDVKM. V shed 8 bases and J shed 4 bases, with 17 bases lying between them. The CDR3 coding sequence is TGTGCCAGCGACGGAGGGCTCCTACGAGAGACCCAGTACTTC. Its translation: CASDGGLLRETQYF. The whole variable domain, filled in from reference TRBV28 and TRBJ2-5, reads DVKVTQSSRYLVKRTGEKVFLECVQDMDHENMFWYRQDPGLGLRLIYFSYDVKMKEKGDIPEGYSVSREKKERFSLILESASTNQTSMYLCASDGGLLRETQYFGPGTRLLVL.

This clonotype has a handful of counts. This sequence joins TRBV4-1 and TRBJ1-4; TRBD1 matches at 7 bases. CDR3 size: 18 residues. V shed 3 bases and J 4 bases; nucleotides not matched to a gene: 14. CDR1 is MGHRA, CDR2 YSYEKL, per germline. The CDR3 coding sequence is TGCGCCAGCAGCCAGGGGGGAAACCGGGACAGCAATAATGAAAAACTGTTTTTT. As protein: CASSQGGNRDSNNEKLFF.

This clonotype came up a few times. This chain connects TRBV5-6 to TRBJ2-1; D is possibly TRBD2 (6 bases). This CDR3 contains 15 residues. Germline-derived CDR1 and CDR2 are SGHDT and YYEEEE. V lost 2 bases, J lost 5 bases, and 14 bases lay in between. CDR3 nucleotide sequence: TGTGCCAGCAGCTTAATGGGACTGGAAAACAATGAGCAGTTCTTC. Translated, it gives CASSLMGLENNEQFF.

The sample holds a few counts of this clonotype. The chain joins TRBV25-1 to TRBJ1-6, with TRBD1 identical over 10 bases. Germline assignment: CDR1 MGHDK and CDR2 SYGVNS. The V and J ends lost 3 bases and 9 bases, in that order; junction bases with no gene match: 5. This CDR3 is 15 amino acids long. The CDR3 DNA follows: TGTGCCAGCAGTGACCGGACAGGGGGTACTTCACCCCTCCACTTT. Translation: CASSDRTGGTSPLHF.

This clonotype was found a few times. The chain carries TRBV4-3 and TRBJ2-7; 14 bases fit TRBD2. There are 17 residues in the CDR3. V shed 1 base, J shed 2 bases, and the junction held 4 bases outside the gene matches. Per germline, CDR1 LGHNA and CDR2 YSLEER. The CDR3 here is CASSQGTSGGPPYEQYF. In nucleotides, the CDR3 is TGCGCCAGCAGCCAAGGGACTAGCGGGGGGCCCCCCTACGAGCAGTACTTC.

About this clonotype itself: Mismatch with germline at one junction end may stem from a read error. The CDR3 loop reads CASTLSGSSYNEQFF. CDR3 sequence (DNA): TGTGCCAGCACTTTAAGCGGGAGTTCCTACAATGAGCAGTTCTTC. The chain employs TRBV12-3 or TRBV12-4 and TRBJ2-1; 8 nucleotides align to TRBD2. This CDR3 has 15 amino acids.

This clonotype appeared a few times. The genes are TRBV6-1 and TRBJ1-5, with D possibly TRBD1 on 5 matching bases. V lost 2 bases to trimming and J lost 7 bases, with 15 bases between them. The CDR3 has 15 amino acids. Germline CDR1 and CDR2: MNHNS and SASEGT. CDR3 amino acids: CASSESGRARQPQHF. CDR3 nucleotides: TGTGCCAGCAGTGAATCCGGCAGGGCTCGGCAGCCCCAGCATTTT.

This clonotype was recorded many times. The gene calls are TRBV7-2 and TRBJ1-5; D uncertain. Germline values: CDR1 SGHTA, CDR2 FQGNSA. The CDR3 sequence is 14 residues long. The V end lost 3 bases, the J end lost 6 bases, and 12 bases lay between the germline ends. DNA for the CDR3: TGTGCCAGCAGCTTCGGTCCAGGCAGTCAGCCCCAGCATTTT. Amino acids: CASSFGPGSQPQHF.

This clonotype has more than one count but fewer than ten. The V gene is TRBV20-1, the J gene TRBJ1-1; no clear D gene. The ends were cut back, 6 bases at V and 1 base at J, with 15 bases in the middle. Germline lookup yields CDR1 DFQATT and CDR2 SNEGSKA (reference sequence). CDR3 length: 14 residues. The chain's CDR3 is CSAPYSRRNTEAFF. CDR3 bases: TGCAGTGCCCCCTACAGCCGGCGGAACACTGAAGCTTTCTTT.

The sample holds one count of this clonotype. CDR3 sequence (DNA): TGTGCCATCAAACCCTTCCCAGGGACCGGGGAGCTGTTTTTT. Protein product: CAIKPFPGTGELFF. The chain has TRBV10-3 and TRBJ2-2; tentative D call: TRBD1 (5 bases). V was trimmed by 7 bases and J by 5 bases, leaving 14 bases between them. The CDR3 consists of 14 residues. The germline gives CDR1 ENHRY, CDR2 SYGVKD.

This clonotype has a single count. This chain joins TRBV7-8 and TRBJ2-7; D ambiguous. This CDR3 region has 15 residues. Germline V lookup: CDR1 SGHVS, CDR2 FQNEAQ. Trimming removed 0 bases from V and 3 bases from J, with 12 bases in between. The CDR3 DNA reads as TGTGCCAGCAGCTTAGCGTTCGGCGTGGGCTACGAGCAGTACTTC. Its translation is CASSLAFGVGYEQYF.

In its sample, this clonotype was seen a few times. The genes are TRBV28 and TRBJ1-1; TRBD1 might be the D (5 bases). V dropped 5 bases and J dropped 11 bases, with 15 bases sitting between them. Germline V gene data show CDR1 as MDHEN and CDR2 as SYDVKM. The CDR3 contains 12 residues. As DNA, the CDR3 is TGTGCCAGCAGTGCCAGACAGACGGCCGCTTTCTTT. Translation: CASSARQTAAFF.

This clonotype was found a few times. This chain connects TRBV20-1 to TRBJ2-7, with 11 bases that match TRBD2. This CDR3 contains 13 residues. Trimming removed 6 bases from V and 2 bases from J; junction bases left unmatched: 3. The germline V gene encodes CDR1 DFQATT and CDR2 SNEGSKA (reference sequence). The CDR3 DNA sequence: TGCAGTGCCACTAGCGGGAGCGCCTACGAGCAGTACTTC. Protein sequence: CSATSGSAYEQYF.

This clonotype was observed at least ten times. The V call is TRBV6-1, the J call TRBJ2-1; no firm D call. Germline V gene sequence: CDR1 MNHNS, CDR2 SASEGT. The CDR3 spans 16 residues. The V and J ends lost 1 base and 8 bases respectively, with 18 bases between them. CDR3 residues: CASSEEIRRSVDEQFF. In DNA, the CDR3 is TGTGCCAGCAGTGAAGAAATCCGCCGGAGTGTTGATGAGCAGTTCTTC.

A note on this clonotype: This sequence may be a read error, since a much larger clone differs from it by one base. This sequence joins TRBV7-2 and TRBJ1-2; no clear D. Germline V gene lookup returns CDR1 SGHTA and CDR2 FQGNSA. The CDR3 runs to 13 residues. The CDR3 region has the DNA TGTGCCGGCAGCTTTCGCGGTGTCTATGGCTACACCTTC. This gives the protein CAGSFRGVYGYTF.

This clonotype turned up a few times. The chain uses TRBV15 and TRBJ1-5; D call uncertain. The CDR3 consists of 12 residues. CDR1 is LNHNV, CDR2 YYDKDF, per germline (reference sequence). Trimming left V 3 bases short and J 7 bases short, with 7 bases between. CDR3: CATSRSGQPQHF. The CDR3 nucleotides are TGTGCCACCAGCAGGTCGGGGCAGCCCCAGCATTTT.

This clonotype was observed many times. The J gene is TRBJ2-7, the V gene TRBV12-3 or TRBV12-4, with TRBD1 matching 9 bases. This CDR3 has 15 residues. The V and J ends lost 2 bases and 2 bases, in that order; junction bases with no gene match: 4. The CDR3 loop reads CASSLRGTGTYEQYF. CDR3 coding DNA: TGTGCCAGCAGTTTACGGGGGACAGGGACCTACGAGCAGTACTTC.

This clonotype was detected many times. The chain employs TRBV7-8 and TRBJ1-4; tentative D call: TRBD1 (6 bases). The germline CDR1 and CDR2 sequences are SGHVS and FQNEAQ. This CDR3 is built from 14 residues. Between the trimmed V and J ends, which lost 2 bases and 12 bases, there was a span of 16 bases. The CDR3 here is CASSLTGNLGELFF. Here the CDR3 DNA reads TGTGCCAGCAGCTTAACAGGGAACCTGGGGGAACTGTTTTTT.

CDR3 coding DNA: TGTGCCACCAGCAGAGATCAACCGGGGGGCACGAATGAGCAGTTCTTC. This gives the protein CATSRDQPGGTNEQFF. This chain links TRBV15 with TRBJ2-1; the D gene is possibly TRBD2 (7 bases). The CDR3 contains 16 residues. Per germline, CDR1 LNHNV and CDR2 YYDKDF (reference sequence). V gave up 0 bases and J gave up 7 bases, with 16 bases separating them.

This clonotype has a count of ten or more. The rearrangement uses TRBV7-6 and TRBJ2-6, with TRBD1 matching 8 bases. From germline, CDR1 is SGHVS and CDR2 FNYEAQ. CDR3 length: 18 residues. With 5 bases clipped from V and 0 bases from J, the junction kept 9 bases outside the gene matches. The CDR3 loop is CASSPRRTGSSGANVLTF. The CDR3 coding sequence is TGTGCCAGCAGCCCGAGGCGGACAGGGAGCTCTGGGGCCAACGTCCTGACTTTC.

This clonotype was observed a handful of times. The V and J genes are TRBV27 and TRBJ2-1, with no clear D. CDR3 length: 14 residues. Trimming took 6 bases from V and 4 from J, leaving 13 bases between them. The germline gives CDR1 MNHEY, CDR2 SMNVEV (reference sequence). The CDR3 region has the DNA TGTGCCAGCAGCTTAACCGGCCAGTACAATGAGCAGTTCTTC. This translates into CASSLTGQYNEQFF.

This clonotype has a count of ten or more. The V gene is TRBV7-2, the J gene TRBJ1-1; no clear D. Germline CDR1 and CDR2: SGHTA and FQGNSA. This CDR3 has 14 amino acids. Trimming removed 0 bases from V and 6 bases from J, with 11 bases in between. CDR3 in amino acids: CASSLALAASEAFF. The CDR3, as DNA: TGTGCCAGCAGCTTAGCTTTGGCAGCGTCTGAAGCTTTCTTT.